This record looks at one TCR beta chain sequence and its context. The sample comes from a study of T cell clones after liver transplantation. Looking at the study overall: Three of eight recipients were HCV-positive; others had non-autoimmune, non-viral indications.

The method was immunoSEQ multiplex PCR; TCRdb's version includes in-frame clones alone and lacks a portion of them. This table has some 6,100 clones, around 80% appearing once. Germline CDR1 reads SEHNR; CDR2 reads FQNEAQ (reference sequence). V gave up 5 bases and J gave up 6 bases, with 8 bases separating them. The CDR3 extends over 12 amino acids. The receptor's source is a human patient who received a liver transplant. Some T cells here may be from the graft donor. The genes are TRBV7-9 and TRBJ1-5; maybe TRBD1 (5 bases). The source was CD8+ T cells from blood, collected 24 months after liver transplant. In DNA form, the CDR3 reads TGTGCCAGCAGCGAAGGGACTCAGCCCCAGCATTTT. This encodes CASSEGTQPQHF.